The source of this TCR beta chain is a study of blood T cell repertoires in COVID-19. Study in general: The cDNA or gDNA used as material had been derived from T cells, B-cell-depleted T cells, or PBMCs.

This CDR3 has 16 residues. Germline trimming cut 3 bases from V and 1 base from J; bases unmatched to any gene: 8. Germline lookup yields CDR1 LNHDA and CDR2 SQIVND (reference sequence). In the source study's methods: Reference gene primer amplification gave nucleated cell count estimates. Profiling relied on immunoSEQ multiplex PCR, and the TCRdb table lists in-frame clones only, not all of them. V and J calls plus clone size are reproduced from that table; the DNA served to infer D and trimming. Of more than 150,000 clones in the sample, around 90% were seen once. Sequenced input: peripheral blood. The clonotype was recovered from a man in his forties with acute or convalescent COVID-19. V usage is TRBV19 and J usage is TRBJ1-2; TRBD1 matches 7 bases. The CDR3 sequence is CASSIPGTAVNYGYTF. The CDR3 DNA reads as TGTGCCAGTAGTATCCCCGGGACAGCTGTTAACTATGGCTACACCTTC. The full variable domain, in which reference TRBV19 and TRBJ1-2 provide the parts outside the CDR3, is DGGITQSPKYLFRKEGQNVTLSCEQNLNHDAMYWYRQDPGQGLRLIYYSQIVNDFQKGDIAEGYSVSREKKESFPLTVTSAQKNPTAFYLCASSIPGTAVNYGYTFGSGTRLTVV.